This TCR beta chain was obtained from a study of molecular identifiers for immune sequencing clone quantification. The junction had 15 bases not matched to a gene; V was cut back by 7 bases and J by 2 bases. CDR3 length: 18 amino acids. Germline CDR1 KGHDR, CDR2 SFDVKD. The authors sorted naive CD8 T cells as CD8+CD4-CCR7+CD45RA+. From the PCR reads, TCRdb called clonotypes with MiXCR, one entry per CDR3 protein. The table shows a few hundred thousand distinct CDR3 sequences, with 24% occurring only once. This sequence was found in a human donor in good health. Some libraries in this study had Jurkat cell RNA spiked in. Source material: naive CD8+ T cells from blood, with Jurkat cell RNA spiked in. Subset described: FACS-sorted CD8+CD4-CCR7+CD45RA+ naive T cells. This rearrangement joins TRBV24-1 to TRBJ2-1, with 8 bases that match TRBD2. The CDR3 is CATRPAGAEEGTYNEQFF. CDR3 in DNA: TGTGCCACCAGACCAGCGGGAGCGGAGGAGGGGACCTACAATGAGCAGTTCTTC.